Listed below are T cell receptor beta chains from one sample, sequenced in a study of beta chain features in type 1 diabetes. Produced via immunoSEQ multiplex PCR; TCRdb's table is partial and in-frame only. The sample shows about 140,000 clones, about 7% of them seen only once. Sequenced: central memory CD4+ T cells from blood. All receptors derive from a woman aged 25 to 39 in good health. Each CDR3 is given with its conserved first and last residue. Each record gives: J gene, D gene, clone size, V gene, CDR3 protein, CDR3 DNA. A D gene is named only where the DNA matches it firmly. Rows give clone size only sometimes, using once, few, many, or a class for an expanded clone.

J: TRBJ2-1; D: TRBD2; size: NA; V: TRBV7-9; CDR3: CASSPLWLAGVNEQFF; DNA: TGTGCCAGCAGCCCGCTTTGGCTAGCGGGAGTGAATGAGCAGTTCTTC
J: TRBJ2-5; D: NA; size: many; V: TRBV7-2; CDR3: CASSPYPQETQYF; DNA: TGTGCCAGCAGCCCCTATCCCCAAGAGACCCAGTACTTC
J: TRBJ2-5; D: TRBD2; size: few; V: TRBV2; CDR3: CASSPSGNGETQYF; DNA: TGTGCCAGCAGCCCGAGCGGGAACGGGGAGACCCAGTACTTC
J: TRBJ1-2; D: NA; size: NA; V: TRBV6-5; CDR3: CASSPRGGGDYGYTF; DNA: TGTGCCAGCAGTCCCCGTGGGGGAGGCGATTATGGCTACACCTTC
J: TRBJ2-7; D: TRBD2; size: NA; V: TRBV28; CDR3: CASSRGTSGDYEQYF; DNA: TGTGCCAGCAGTAGGGGGACTAGCGGAGACTACGAGCAGTACTTC
J: TRBJ1-1; D: TRBD1; size: NA; V: TRBV28; CDR3: CASITGTGDTEAFF; DNA: TGTGCCAGCATCACCGGGACAGGGGACACTGAAGCTTTCTTT
J: TRBJ2-3; D: TRBD2; size: NA; V: TRBV9; CDR3: CASSVDPSGSTQYF; DNA: TGTGCCAGCAGCGTAGACCCTAGCGGGAGTACGCAGTATTTT
J: TRBJ2-5; D: TRBD2; size: few; V: TRBV14; CDR3: CASSEGGPSETQYF; DNA: TGTGCCAGCAGTGAGGGAGGGCCGTCGGAGACCCAGTACTTC
J: TRBJ2-1; D: NA; size: NA; V: TRBV5-1; CDR3: CASSLERGSNEQFF; DNA: TGCGCCAGCAGCTTGGAACGGGGTTCCAATGAGCAGTTCTTC
J: TRBJ1-2; D: TRBD1; size: NA; V: TRBV18; CDR3: CASSPGEDRAVSYTF; DNA: TGTGCCAGCTCACCGGGGGAAGACAGGGCGGTTAGCTACACCTTC
J: TRBJ2-1; D: NA; size: few; V: TRBV7-7; CDR3: CASSSTHSNEQFF; DNA: TGTGCTAGCAGTTCTACTCATAGCAATGAGCAGTTCTTC
J: TRBJ1-5; D: TRBD1; size: few; V: TRBV29-1; CDR3: CSTRTGNQPQHF; DNA: TGCAGCACACGGACAGGGAATCAGCCCCAGCATTTT
J: TRBJ2-7; D: NA; size: NA; V: TRBV4-2; CDR3: CASSQDITAGGEQYF; DNA: TGTGCCAGCAGCCAAGATATCACAGCCGGCGGGGAGCAGTACTTC
J: TRBJ1-2; D: TRBD1; size: NA; V: TRBV30; CDR3: CASKGQGYGYTF; DNA: TGTGCTTCAAAGGGACAGGGCTATGGCTACACCTTC
J: TRBJ2-7; D: TRBD1; size: few; V: TRBV9; CDR3: CASSVALQGFNEQYF; DNA: TGTGCCAGCAGCGTAGCCTTACAGGGGTTTAACGAGCAGTACTTC
J: TRBJ2-5; D: TRBD2; size: few; V: TRBV9; CDR3: CASSLRGVAGVGETQYF; DNA: TGTGCCAGCAGCCTCAGAGGGGTAGCGGGAGTTGGAGAGACCCAGTACTTC
J: TRBJ2-3; D: TRBD2; size: NA; V: TRBV7-9; CDR3: CASSLGAGGPDTQYF; DNA: TGTGCCAGCAGCTTAGGGGCGGGAGGGCCAGATACGCAGTATTTT
J: TRBJ2-5; D: NA; size: NA; V: TRBV6-1; CDR3: CASGEGGRGVWQETQYF; DNA: TGTGCCAGCGGGGAAGGAGGCAGGGGAGTATGGCAAGAGACCCAGTACTTC